These 30 T cell receptor beta chains came from one sample sequenced in a study of T cell repertoires in cytomegalovirus infection. TCRdb ran MiXCR on the reads and lists one entry per CDR3 protein. The table has about 920,000 distinct CDR3 sequences, around 30% seen once. Antigens for these TCRs are unknown. This material consisted of cultured CD8+ T cells from PBMCs, taken from culture after CMV antigen stimulation. These receptors were obtained from a human donor in good health (CMV status not recorded). Some clones in this sample may be carry-over from other donors' samples.

The chain links TRBV19 to TRBJ1-1; D gene uncertain. V lost 5 bases to trimming and J lost 5 bases, with 12 bases between them. From germline, CDR1 is LNHDA and CDR2 SQIVND (reference sequence). This CDR3 has 13 residues. In DNA, the CDR3 is TGTGCCAGTAGTCTCTTAGCCCGGACTGAAGCTTTCTTT. Amino acids: CASSLLARTEAFF.

The gene calls are TRBV6-2 or TRBV6-3 and TRBJ2-7, with a possible D match to TRBD1 (5 bases). The CDR3 runs 14 residues. Trimming stripped 0 bases from V and 2 bases from J, with 8 bases between. In germline, CDR1 is MNHEY, CDR2 SVGEGT. CDR3 bases: TGTGCCAGCAGTTACTCAGGGGTAACCTACGAGCAGTACGTC. Its translation is CASSYSGVTYEQYV.

The rearrangement links TRBV6-8 to TRBJ2-5, with D perhaps assigned TRBD1 or TRBD2 (6 bases each). V lost 6 bases and J lost 5, with 16 bases in between. The CDR3 covers 14 residues. Germline lookup yields CDR1 MNHGY and CDR2 SAAAGT. This CDR3 reads CASSPGALGETQYF. CDR3 sequence (DNA): TGTGCCAGCAGCCCGGGGGCCCTTGGGGAGACCCAGTACTTC.

J is TRBJ2-5 and V is TRBV7-6, with 7 bases matching TRBD2. Germline V lookup: CDR1 SGHVS, CDR2 FNYEAQ. J gave up 4 bases and V 0 bases, and 14 bases lay outside the gene matches. This CDR3 is 18 amino acids long. The CDR3 is CASSLAPGGIGRRETQYF. The CDR3, as DNA: TGTGCCAGCAGCTTAGCGCCCGGGGGGATAGGGAGAAGAGAGACCCAGTACTTC.

V gene TRBV10-3 combines with J gene TRBJ1-2, with D perhaps TRBD1 (5 bases). This CDR3 is 18 amino acids long. Trimming shortened V by 0 bases and J by 1 base, and 18 bases separated the two germline ends. CDR1 is ENHRY, CDR2 SYGVKD, per germline. The CDR3: CAISESNLGRVYNYGYTF. CDR3 nucleotides: TGTGCCATCAGTGAGTCGAATCTTGGCAGGGTATATAACTATGGCTACACCTTC.

V gene TRBV7-9 combines with J gene TRBJ1-1; TRBD1 might be the D (6 bases). This CDR3 has 13 amino acids. CDR1 and CDR2 (germline): SEHNR, FQNEAQ (reference sequence). V lost 4 bases and J 8 bases, leaving 14 bases between the germline ends. The chain's CDR3 is CASSSPRTVEAFF. The DNA for the CDR3 is TGTGCCAGCAGCTCCCCCCGGACAGTAGAAGCTTTCTTT. Based on the CDR3 plus reference TRBV7-9 and TRBJ1-1, the full variable domain is DTGVSQNPRHKITKRGQNVTFRCDPISEHNRLYWYRQTLGQGPEFLTYFQNEAQLEKSRLLSDRFSAERPKGSFSTLEIQRTEQGDSAMYLCASSSPRTVEAFFGQGTRLTVV.

This clonotype was observed many times. The chain is built from TRBV10-3 and TRBJ1-2, with D possibly TRBD1 on 5 matching bases. The CDR3 contains 15 residues. CDR1 and CDR2 from the germline V gene are ENHRY and SYGVKD. Between the trimmed V and J ends, which lost 0 bases and 7 bases, there was a span of 15 bases. This chain's CDR3 is CAISESRGFNGGYTF. The CDR3 DNA reads as TGTGCCATCAGTGAGTCTCGGGGGTTTAATGGTGGCTACACCTTC.

This chain links TRBV7-9 with TRBJ2-3; D uncertain. The V end lost 2 bases, the J end lost 2 bases, and 11 bases lay between the germline ends. Germline CDR1 SEHNR, CDR2 FQNEAQ (reference sequence). This CDR3 comprises 15 residues. This CDR3 reads CASSLSVEFTDTQYF. CDR3 in DNA: TGTGCCAGCAGCTTAAGTGTAGAGTTCACAGATACGCAGTATTTT.

The chain links TRBV19 to TRBJ1-1; tentatively, D is TRBD1 (5 bases). CDR3 size: 15 residues. CDR1 is LNHDA, CDR2 SQIVND, per germline (reference sequence). Trimming shortened V by 5 bases and J by 3 bases, and 16 bases separated the two germline ends. The CDR3 spells CASSWTDRGDTEAFF. The CDR3, as DNA: TGTGCCAGTAGTTGGACGGACCGGGGGGACACTGAAGCTTTCTTT.

This clonotype was recorded many times. The chain employs TRBV7-6 and TRBJ1-3; a possible D gene is TRBD1 (5 bases). CDR1 and CDR2 from the germline V gene are SGHVS and FNYEAQ. The CDR3 runs to 19 residues. Trimming took off 5 bases at V and 1 base at J, with 24 bases between the two ends. The CDR3 region has the DNA TGTGCCAGCAGCCATAAGACCCCGAGGTCCTGGGGGTCTGGAAACACCATATATTTT. Its translation: CASSHKTPRSWGSGNTIYF.

This clonotype turned up a few times. The chain uses TRBV9 and TRBJ2-3; possible D gene TRBD2, 6 bases. In germline, CDR1 is SGDLS, CDR2 YYNGEE. V was trimmed by 6 bases and J by 2 bases, leaving 19 bases between them. The CDR3 has 16 amino acids. CDR3 nucleotide sequence: TGTGCCAGCAATTCTAAAATTGGGCGGGACACAGATACGCAGTATTTT. It codes for CASNSKIGRDTDTQYF.

The genes are TRBV5-1 and TRBJ2-5; possibly TRBD2 for D (5 bases). Germline-derived CDR1 and CDR2 are SGHRS and YFSETQ. The CDR3 runs 15 residues. Trimming shortened V by 0 bases and J by 4 bases, and 13 bases separated the two germline ends. The CDR3 coding sequence is TGCGCCAGCAGCTTGGAGGGTTCCGCGGGAGAGACCCAGTACTTC. Translating it yields CASSLEGSAGETQYF.

This clonotype was seen more than once but under ten times. The chain uses TRBV7-9 and TRBJ2-1, with TRBD1 matching over 9 bases. The V gene's germline CDR1 is SEHNR and CDR2 FQNEAQ (reference sequence). V shed 1 base and J 8 bases; nucleotides not matched to a gene: 9. The CDR3 length is 16 residues. The CDR3 nucleotides read TGTGCCAGCAGCTTAGTAGGGACAGGGTCGTGGCATGAGCAGTTCTTC. It encodes CASSLVGTGSWHEQFF.

Only one count was recorded for this clonotype. The rearrangement links TRBV10-2 to TRBJ1-4; 7 bases map to TRBD1. V shed 5 bases, J shed 11 bases, and the junction held 8 bases outside the gene matches. The V gene's germline CDR1 is WSHSY and CDR2 SAAADI. This CDR3 region has 13 residues. The DNA of the CDR3 is TGCGCCAGCAGTATCGGAGACAGGGCCAAACTGTTTTTT. Translating gives CASSIGDRAKLFF.

CDR3 sequence reads: CASSVRRLAGGSDTQYF. The CDR3 coding sequence is TGTGCCAGCAGTGTACGCCGACTAGCGGGGGGGTCAGATACGCAGTATTTT. This chain joins TRBV6-1 and TRBJ2-3; 14 bases match TRBD2. Losses at the gene ends were 4 bases for V and 4 bases for J; bases not matched to a gene: 7. Germline V gives CDR1 MNHNS, CDR2 SASEGT. The CDR3 sequence is 17 residues long.

CDR3 loop: CASSSGQSLQETQYF. The CDR3 DNA follows: TGCGCCAGCAGCTCCGGACAGAGCCTCCAAGAGACCCAGTACTTC. This chain connects TRBV5-1 to TRBJ2-5; D is possibly TRBD1 (6 bases). V was trimmed by 3 bases and J by 1 base, leaving 13 bases between them. Germline V CDR1 and CDR2: SGHRS, YFSETQ. The CDR3 loop spans 15 amino acids.

This clonotype was seen only a few times. This CDR3 reads CASTPILQGAVQPQHF. Written as DNA, the CDR3 is TGTGCCAGCACCCCGATACTACAGGGGGCAGTTCAGCCCCAGCATTTT. The chain carries TRBV7-3 and TRBJ1-5, with 9 bases aligning to TRBD1. J lost 6 bases, V lost 7 bases, and 13 bases had no gene match. Germline V gene lookup returns CDR1 SGHTA and CDR2 FQGTGA. The CDR3 runs to 16 residues.

This clonotype was counted at least ten times. The genes are TRBV6-5 and TRBJ1-5, with D possibly matching TRBD1 (6 bases). Germline values: CDR1 MNHEY, CDR2 SVGAGI. Deletions cut 7 bases from V and 3 bases from J, with 10 bases between. The CDR3 spans 13 residues. The CDR3 protein is CASTAGDNQPQHF. In DNA form, the CDR3 reads TGTGCCAGCACGGCAGGGGACAATCAGCCCCAGCATTTT.

The CDR3: CASSLSIKRYNEQFF. Written as DNA, the CDR3 is TGTGCCAGCAGCTTATCGATAAAGCGCTACAATGAGCAGTTCTTC. This chain uses TRBV7-9 with TRBJ2-1; D is ambiguous. Per the germline V gene, CDR1 is SEHNR and CDR2 is FQNEAQ (reference sequence). The CDR3 runs 15 residues. The V and J ends lost 2 bases and 3 bases respectively, with 11 bases between them. The full variable domain, in which reference TRBV7-9 and TRBJ2-1 provide the parts outside the CDR3, is DTGVSQNPRHKITKRGQNVTFRCDPISEHNRLYWYRQTLGQGPEFLTYFQNEAQLEKSRLLSDRFSAERPKGSFSTLEIQRTEQGDSAMYLCASSLSIKRYNEQFFGPGTRLTVL.

V gene TRBV2 combines with J gene TRBJ1-4; D unclear. Germline values: CDR1 SNHLY, CDR2 FYNNEI. Between the trimmed V and J ends, which lost 8 bases and 9 bases, there was a span of 7 bases. This CDR3 contains 10 residues. The CDR3 DNA is TGTGCCAGCGGAGGACAAAAACTGTTTTTT. Translation: CASGGQKLFF.

This clonotype was seen a few times. This sequence joins TRBV7-9 and TRBJ2-1, with a tentative D call TRBD2 (5 bases). The CDR3 is 14 residues long. V lost 5 bases and J lost 3, with 11 bases in between. Germline V gene data show CDR1 as SEHNR and CDR2 as FQNEAQ (reference sequence). CDR3 region: CASSPGLIYNEQFF. Here the CDR3 DNA reads TGTGCCAGCAGCCCCGGACTGATCTACAATGAGCAGTTCTTC.

This chain joins TRBV7-9 and TRBJ1-3, with 7 bases fitting TRBD1. V lost 1 base, J lost 3 bases, and 9 bases stayed unmatched. Germline V gives CDR1 SEHNR, CDR2 FQNEAQ (reference sequence). The CDR3 sequence is 17 residues long. Written as DNA, the CDR3 is TGTGCCAGCAGCTTAGAGGGACAGCGCGCCTTTGGAAACACCATATATTTT. It translates to CASSLEGQRAFGNTIYF.

The chain recombines TRBV5-6 with TRBJ1-1, with a possible D match to TRBD1 (5 bases). Germline CDR1 SGHDT, CDR2 YYEEEE. V was cut by 2 bases and J by 7 bases, with 21 bases left in between. The CDR3 loop spans 16 amino acids. The DNA of the CDR3 is TGTGCCAGCAGCTTTAGGGGTTCGGTACAGGTTGATGAAGCTTTCTTT. It yields the protein CASSFRGSVQVDEAFF.

The J gene is TRBJ1-1, the V gene TRBV20-1; D gene uncertain. The germline gives CDR1 DFQATT, CDR2 SNEGSKA (reference sequence). CDR3 length equals 8 residues. The CDR3 nucleotides are TGCTCGAACACTGAAGCTTTCTTT. Translating it yields CSNTEAFF.

Comment on this clonotype: A junction boundary mismatches the germline segment, possibly from a read error. The chain is built from TRBV6-5 and TRBJ1-2; 7 bases fit TRBD1. This CDR3 is 14 amino acids long. CDR1 MNHEY and CDR2 SVGAGI come from the germline V gene. The CDR3 region is CASSYSTGLYDYTF. CDR3 nucleotide sequence: TGTGCCAGCAGTTACTCGACAGGGCTCTATGACTACACCTTC.

This clonotype turned up a few times. The chain couples TRBV6-6 to TRBJ1-5, with 7 nucleotides matching TRBD1. CDR3 length: 14 amino acids. J gave up 4 bases and V 6 bases, and 6 bases lay outside the gene matches. CDR1 is MNHNY and CDR2 is SVGAGI in the germline V gene (reference sequence). CDR3 nucleotides: TGTGCCAGCAGCCCCATGACAGGGAATCAGCCCCAGCATTTT. It yields the protein CASSPMTGNQPQHF.

This clonotype was seen repeatedly, ten times or more. The J gene is TRBJ1-2, the V gene TRBV7-8; 8 bases fit TRBD1. CDR3 length: 18 amino acids. Germline V gene lookup returns CDR1 SGHVS and CDR2 FQNEAQ. J lost 1 base, V lost 2 bases, and 12 bases had no gene match. The CDR3, as DNA: TGTGCCAGCAGCTTATTACGCCGTGGGACAGGACGTAACTATGGCTACACCTTC. Residues: CASSLLRRGTGRNYGYTF.

The chain couples TRBV12-3 or TRBV12-4 to TRBJ1-6; D not resolved. CDR3 length: 13 residues. V was clipped by 6 bases and J by 7 bases, with 10 bases between them. The CDR3 nucleotides are TGTGCCAGCAGACCCACGAGAAATTCACCCCTCCACTTT. This encodes CASRPTRNSPLHF.

This clonotype was recorded a few times. The V call is TRBV27, the J call TRBJ1-1, with D hard to call. Germline V lookup: CDR1 MNHEY, CDR2 SMNVEV (reference sequence). V lost 5 bases, J lost 5 bases, and 15 bases lay in between. CDR3 length: 14 residues. CDR3 in DNA: TGTGCCAGCAGTCTCACCCCTGGGAGGACTGAAGCTTTCTTT. Protein: CASSLTPGRTEAFF.

In this sample, this clonotype turned up a few times. The V gene is TRBV7-6, the J gene TRBJ2-1; no clear D gene. The CDR3 sequence is 16 residues long. Germline loops: CDR1 SGHVS, CDR2 FNYEAQ. With 1 base removed from V and 0 bases from J, the gap between germline ends came to 10 bases. Written as DNA, the CDR3 is TGTGCCAGCAGCTTAGTCTTCCCAAGCTCCTACAATGAGCAGTTCTTC. This codes for CASSLVFPSSYNEQFF.